This T cell receptor (beta chain) was retrieved from a study of CD8 T cells in Susac syndrome. Study findings and constraints: The TCR sequencing and HLA analysis in the study involved a relatively small number of individuals, as the study acknowledged.

Reverse transcription of about 0.5 to 1 ug RNA was carried out with random hexamers. With immunoSEQ multiplex PCR, TCR beta CDR3 was amplified across 54 Vbeta and 13 Jbeta. TCRdb used MiXCR to reprocess the immunoSEQ multiplex PCR reads, holding one entry per CDR3 protein. The table includes some 450,000 distinct CDR3 sequences, more than 80% detected once. Note on this clonotype: The antigen is unknown.

Sequenced input: CD8+ T cells from PBMCs. The sequence was obtained from a human donor with multiple sclerosis.

In DNA, the CDR3 is TGCGCCAGCTACCGCACAGGGCTTTCCTACGAGCAGTACTTC. Translating it yields CASYRTGLSYEQYF. The chain couples TRBV10-1 to TRBJ2-7; TRBD1 is a possible D gene (6 bases). Germline CDR1 reads WNHNN; CDR2 reads SYGVQD (reference sequence). The CDR3 is 14 amino acids. The ends were cut back, 8 bases at V and 1 base at J, with 15 bases in the middle.